These 14 T cell receptor beta chains were all obtained from the same sample, sequenced in a study of cytomegalovirus exposure and HLA in healthy donors. The study ran its PCR with 60 Vbeta and 13 Jbeta primers. Sequenced by immunoSEQ multiplex PCR; TCRdb stores in-frame clones only, minus some. This table has 95,000 to 150,000 clones, over 60% appearing once. Sequences were obtained from PBMCs. The receptors derive from a woman aged 40 to 55 in good health and CMV-seropositive.

CDR3 nucleotide sequence: TGTGCCAGCAGTTACGCCAGGGACTACGAGCAGTACTTC. It specifies CASSYARDYEQYF. This rearrangement joins TRBV6-6 to TRBJ2-5; possibly TRBD1 for D (5 bases). The DNA end is a closer match to TRBJ2-7, so the J assignment may be wrong. Germline CDR1 MNHNY, CDR2 SVGAGI (reference sequence). The CDR3 contains 13 residues.

The chain couples TRBV5-6 to TRBJ1-1; D unclear. Germline-derived CDR1 and CDR2 are SGHDT and YYEEEE. The CDR3 covers 14 residues. The V end was cut by 4 bases, the J end by 6 bases, with 16 bases between. CDR3 in amino acids: CASSPPGLPSEAFF. Here the CDR3 DNA reads TGTGCCAGCAGCCCCCCTGGACTCCCCTCTGAAGCTTTCTTT.

The V gene is TRBV10-3, the J gene TRBJ1-2; 12 nucleotides line up with TRBD1. The CDR3 is 15 residues long. After removal of 4 bases from V and 7 bases from J, the junction contained 7 bases not matched to a gene. Germline V lookup: CDR1 ENHRY, CDR2 SYGVKD. CDR3 amino acids: CAISVLGQGASGYTF. CDR3 DNA: TGTGCCATCAGTGTCTTGGGACAGGGGGCGAGTGGCTACACCTTC.

The chain links TRBV4-1 to TRBJ2-7; 8 bases are a match to TRBD2. This CDR3 contains 14 residues. Trimming cost V 3 bases and J 5 bases; bases outside gene matches: 6. Germline lookup yields CDR1 MGHRA and CDR2 YSYEKL. The CDR3 loop is CASSHQRGSDEQYF. The CDR3 DNA follows: TGCGCCAGCAGCCATCAGCGGGGGAGCGACGAGCAGTACTTC.

The table lists this clone with a count of one. The CDR3 sequence is CASSMLDREYGYTF. The CDR3 DNA is TGTGCCAGTAGTATGCTGGACAGGGAGTATGGCTACACCTTC. V and J are TRBV19 and TRBJ1-2; 8 bases fit TRBD1. V lost 3 bases to trimming and J lost 5 bases; unmatched junction nucleotides: 5. Germline V gene lookup returns CDR1 LNHDA and CDR2 SQIVND (reference sequence). The CDR3 is 14 residues long.

The chain employs TRBV14 and TRBJ2-5; 8 bases line up with TRBD1. Trimming removed 4 bases from V and 5 bases from J; junction bases left unmatched: 9. Germline V lookup: CDR1 SGHDN, CDR2 FVKESK. The CDR3 has 15 amino acids. The CDR3 DNA reads TGTGCCAGCAGCCCCCGGACAGGGTCGTGGGAGACCCAGTACTTC. Translation gives CASSPRTGSWETQYF.

The chain employs TRBV18 and TRBJ1-4; possible D gene TRBD1, 6 bases. Trimming pared 5 bases from V and 4 bases from J, leaving 14 bases between. The V gene's germline CDR1 is KGHSH and CDR2 LQKENI. This CDR3 has 15 residues. CDR3 protein: CASSAQGSFNEKLFF. The CDR3 nucleotides read TGTGCCAGCTCAGCCCAGGGGTCCTTTAATGAAAAACTGTTTTTT.

The gene calls are TRBV30 and TRBJ2-6; no reliable D call. The length of the CDR3 is 16 residues. From germline, CDR1 is GTSNPN and CDR2 SVGIG (reference sequence). The germline V and J ends were trimmed by 1 base and 0 bases, with 10 bases remaining between them. Written as DNA, the CDR3 is TGTGCCTGGAGTGGCAAGTGGCACTCTGGGGCCAACGTCCTGACTTTC. It encodes CAWSGKWHSGANVLTF.

The chain carries TRBV9 and TRBJ2-2; 10 bases agree with TRBD1. Per the germline V gene, CDR1 is SGDLS and CDR2 is YYNGEE. V was pared by 5 bases and J by 6 bases, with 10 bases of the junction left unmatched. This CDR3 has 16 amino acids. The CDR3 here is CASSRRDRGWAGELFF. CDR3 DNA: TGTGCCAGCAGTCGCCGGGACAGGGGTTGGGCCGGGGAGCTGTTTTTT.

The chain is built from TRBV4-1 and TRBJ2-7; D may be TRBD1 (5 bases). Trimming left V 1 base short and J 9 bases short, with 16 bases between. The germline V gene has CDR1 MGHRA and CDR2 YSYEKL. CDR3 length equals 14 residues. The CDR3 here is CASSQGGQNSGQYF. CDR3 coding DNA: TGCGCCAGCAGCCAAGGTGGACAAAACTCCGGGCAGTACTTC.

The rearrangement uses TRBV4-3 and TRBJ2-1, with a weak D call TRBD2 (6 bases). The length of the CDR3 is 15 residues. Germline CDR1 is LGHNA and CDR2 is YSLEER. V lost 4 bases, J lost 2 bases, and 12 bases lay in between. CDR3 nucleotides: TGCGCCAGCAGCCCTCGCGGCGGGGCCTACAATGAGCAGTTCTTC. Translation gives CASSPRGGAYNEQFF.

This chain uses TRBV10-3 with TRBJ2-1; 9 bases map to TRBD1. Germline V gene sequence: CDR1 ENHRY, CDR2 SYGVKD. The CDR3 loop spans 15 amino acids. After removal of 2 bases from V and 9 bases from J, the junction contained 8 bases not matched to a gene. The CDR3 nucleotides read TGTGCCATCAGTGAGCCGGGACAGGGTAAACGTGAGCAGTTCTTC. Translated: CAISEPGQGKREQFF.

The chain combines TRBV18 with TRBJ2-2; D is possibly TRBD1 (6 bases). The CDR3 extends over 15 amino acids. Germline assignment: CDR1 KGHSH and CDR2 LQKENI. The V gene lost 3 bases and the J gene lost 5 bases, with 13 bases spanning the gap. CDR3: CASSPPGQSTGELFF. The CDR3 nucleotides are TGTGCCAGCTCACCTCCGGGACAATCAACCGGGGAGCTGTTTTTT. The full variable domain, in which reference TRBV18 and TRBJ2-2 provide the parts outside the CDR3, is NAGVMQNPRHLVRRRGQEARLRCSPMKGHSHVYWYRQLPEEGLKFMVYLQKENIIDESGMPKERFSAEFPKEGPSILRIQQVVRGDSAAYFCASSPPGQSTGELFFGEGSRLTVL.

The chain combines TRBV10-3 with TRBJ2-1; 8 nucleotides agree with TRBD2. The CDR3 contains 14 residues. V shed 3 bases, J shed 6 bases, and the junction held 4 bases outside the gene matches. CDR1 and CDR2 from the germline V gene are ENHRY and SYGVKD. The CDR3 bases are TGTGCCATCAGTGATCGGGGGGGCGGCAATGAGCAGTTCTTC. Its protein is CAISDRGGGNEQFF.